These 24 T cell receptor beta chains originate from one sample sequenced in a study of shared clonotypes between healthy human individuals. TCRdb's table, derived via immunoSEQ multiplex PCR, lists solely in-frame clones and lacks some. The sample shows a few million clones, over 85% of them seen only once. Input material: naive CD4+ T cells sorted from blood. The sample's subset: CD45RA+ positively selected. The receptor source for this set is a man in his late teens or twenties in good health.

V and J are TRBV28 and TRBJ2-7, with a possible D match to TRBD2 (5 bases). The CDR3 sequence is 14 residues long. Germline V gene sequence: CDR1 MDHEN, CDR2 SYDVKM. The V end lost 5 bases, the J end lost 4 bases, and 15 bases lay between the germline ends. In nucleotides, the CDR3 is TGTGCCAGCAGTCCCCTCCTACGGGATTACGAGCAGTACTTC. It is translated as CASSPLLRDYEQYF. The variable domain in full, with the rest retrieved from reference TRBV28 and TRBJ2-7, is DVKVTQSSRYLVKRTGEKVFLECVQDMDHENMFWYRQDPGLGLRLIYFSYDVKMKEKGDIPEGYSVSREKKERFSLILESASTNQTSMYLCASSPLLRDYEQYFGPGTRLTVT.

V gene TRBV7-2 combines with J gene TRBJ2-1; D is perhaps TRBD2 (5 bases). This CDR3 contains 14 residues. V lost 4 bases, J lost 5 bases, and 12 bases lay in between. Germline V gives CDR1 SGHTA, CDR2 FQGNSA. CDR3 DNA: TGTGCCAGCAGCTGGGGAGTAGTAGACAATGAGCAGTTCTTC. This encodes CASSWGVVDNEQFF.

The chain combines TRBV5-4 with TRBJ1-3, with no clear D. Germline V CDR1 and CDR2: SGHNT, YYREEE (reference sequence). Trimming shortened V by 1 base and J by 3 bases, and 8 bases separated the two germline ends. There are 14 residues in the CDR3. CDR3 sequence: CASSLNGYGNTIYF. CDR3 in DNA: TGTGCCAGCAGCTTGAACGGGTATGGAAACACCATATATTTT.

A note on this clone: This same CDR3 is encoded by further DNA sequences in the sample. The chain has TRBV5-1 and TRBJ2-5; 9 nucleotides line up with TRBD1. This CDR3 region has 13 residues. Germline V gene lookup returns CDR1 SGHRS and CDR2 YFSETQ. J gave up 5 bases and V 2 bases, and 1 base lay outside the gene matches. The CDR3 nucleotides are TGCGCCAGCAGCTTCGGACAGGGGGAGACCCAGTACTTC. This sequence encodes CASSFGQGETQYF.

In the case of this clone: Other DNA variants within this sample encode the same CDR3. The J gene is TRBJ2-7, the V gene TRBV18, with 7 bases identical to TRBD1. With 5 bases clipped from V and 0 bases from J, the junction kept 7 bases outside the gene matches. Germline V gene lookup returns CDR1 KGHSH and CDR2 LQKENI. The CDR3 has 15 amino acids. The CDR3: CASSAGTASSYEQYF. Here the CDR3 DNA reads TGTGCCAGCTCAGCCGGGACAGCGAGCTCCTACGAGCAGTACTTC.

In DNA, the CDR3 is TGTGCCAGTAGCAAATCCCGGAACCCAGCCTACGAGCAGTACTTC. It yields the protein CASSKSRNPAYEQYF. The V and J genes are TRBV19 and TRBJ2-7; D gene unclear. The ends were cut back, 6 bases at V and 2 bases at J, with 17 bases in the middle. The germline CDR1 and CDR2 sequences are LNHDA and SQIVND (reference sequence). CDR3 length equals 15 residues.

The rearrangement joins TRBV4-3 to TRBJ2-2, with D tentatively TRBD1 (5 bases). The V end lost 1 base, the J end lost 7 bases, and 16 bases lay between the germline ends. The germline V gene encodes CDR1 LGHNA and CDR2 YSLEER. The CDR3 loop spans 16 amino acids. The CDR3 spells CASSQGRAFEYGELFF. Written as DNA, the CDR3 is TGCGCCAGCAGCCAAGGCAGGGCGTTCGAGTACGGGGAGCTGTTTTTT.

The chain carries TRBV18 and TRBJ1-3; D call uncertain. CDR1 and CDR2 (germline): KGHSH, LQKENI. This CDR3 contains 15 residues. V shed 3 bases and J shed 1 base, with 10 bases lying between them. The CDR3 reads CASSPNGGSGNTIYF. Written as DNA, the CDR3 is TGTGCCAGCTCACCCAATGGAGGGTCTGGAAACACCATATATTTT.

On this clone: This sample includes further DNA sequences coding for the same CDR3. CDR3: CASSRDSPYEQYF. The CDR3 DNA sequence: TGTGCCAGCAGCCGGGACAGCCCCTACGAGCAGTACTTC. V gene TRBV9 combines with J gene TRBJ2-7; 7 nucleotides agree with TRBD1. V lost 4 bases and J lost 2; bases outside the gene matches: 3. Looked up from germline, CDR1 is SGDLS and CDR2 is YYNGEE. The CDR3 contains 13 residues. Using reference TRBV9 and TRBJ2-7 for the parts outside the CDR3, the full variable domain is DSGVTQTPKHLITATGQRVTLRCSPRSGDLSVYWYQQSLDQGLQFLIQYYNGEERAKGNILERFSAQQFPDLHSELNLSSLELGDSALYFCASSRDSPYEQYFGPGTRLTVT.

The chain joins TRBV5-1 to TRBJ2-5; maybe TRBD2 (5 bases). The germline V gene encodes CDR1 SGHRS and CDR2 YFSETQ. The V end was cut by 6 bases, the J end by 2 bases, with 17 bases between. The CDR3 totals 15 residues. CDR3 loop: CASTPRGMGQETQYF. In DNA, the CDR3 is TGCGCCAGCACCCCGAGAGGGATGGGACAAGAGACCCAGTACTTC.

CDR3 DNA: TGTGCCAGCAGCTTTGGCAATTTTCAAGAGACCCAGTACTTC. It specifies CASSFGNFQETQYF. This chain joins TRBV7-2 and TRBJ2-5; D remains ambiguous. Trimming removed 3 bases from V and 2 bases from J, with 10 bases in between. This CDR3 is built from 14 residues. The V gene's germline CDR1 is SGHTA and CDR2 FQGNSA. The full variable domain, rest sourced from reference TRBV7-2 and TRBJ2-5, is GAGVSQSPSNKVTEKGKDVELRCDPISGHTALYWYRQSLGQGLEFLIYFQGNSAPDKSGLPSDRFSAERTGGSVSTLTIQRTQQEDSAVYLCASSFGNFQETQYFGPGTRLLVL.

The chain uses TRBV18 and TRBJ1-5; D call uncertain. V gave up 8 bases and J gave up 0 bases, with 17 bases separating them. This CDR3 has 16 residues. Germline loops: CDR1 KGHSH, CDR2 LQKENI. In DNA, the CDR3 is TGTGCCAGCACCACGGCGGATGGAGTTAGCAATCAGCCCCAGCATTTT. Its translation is CASTTADGVSNQPQHF.

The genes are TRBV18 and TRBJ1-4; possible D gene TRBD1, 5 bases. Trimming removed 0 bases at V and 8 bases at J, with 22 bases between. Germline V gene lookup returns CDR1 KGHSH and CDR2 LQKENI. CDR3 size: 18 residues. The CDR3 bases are TGTGCCAGCTCACCACCGTATGGCCAGGTCGTCGGGGGGGAAAAACTGTTTTTT. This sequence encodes CASSPPYGQVVGGEKLFF.

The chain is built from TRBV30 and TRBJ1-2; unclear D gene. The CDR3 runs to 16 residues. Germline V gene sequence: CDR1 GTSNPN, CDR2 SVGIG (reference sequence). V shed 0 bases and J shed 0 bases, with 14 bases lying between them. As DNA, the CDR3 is TGTGCCTGGAGTGTAGTCAGGAGCGCAGCTAACTATGGCTACACCTTC. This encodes CAWSVVRSAANYGYTF.

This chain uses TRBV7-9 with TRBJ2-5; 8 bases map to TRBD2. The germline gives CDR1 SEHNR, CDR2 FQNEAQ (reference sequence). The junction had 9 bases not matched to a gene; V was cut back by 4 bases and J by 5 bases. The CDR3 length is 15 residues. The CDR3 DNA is TGTGCCAGCAGCTCGACAGGACCGGGGGGGGAGACCCAGTACTTC. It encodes CASSSTGPGGETQYF.

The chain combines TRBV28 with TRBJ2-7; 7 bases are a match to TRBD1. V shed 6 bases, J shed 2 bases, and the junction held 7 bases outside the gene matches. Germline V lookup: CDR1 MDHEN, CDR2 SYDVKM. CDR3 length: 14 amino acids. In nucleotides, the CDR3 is TGTGCCAGCAGCCCGACAGGGAAGACCTACGAGCAGTACTTC. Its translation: CASSPTGKTYEQYF.

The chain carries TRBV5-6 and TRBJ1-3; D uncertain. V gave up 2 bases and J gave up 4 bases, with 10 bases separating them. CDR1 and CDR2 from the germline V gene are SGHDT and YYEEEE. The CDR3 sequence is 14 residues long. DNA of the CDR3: TGTGCCAGCAGCTTCAAAAATGGGGGAAACACCATATATTTT. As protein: CASSFKNGGNTIYF.

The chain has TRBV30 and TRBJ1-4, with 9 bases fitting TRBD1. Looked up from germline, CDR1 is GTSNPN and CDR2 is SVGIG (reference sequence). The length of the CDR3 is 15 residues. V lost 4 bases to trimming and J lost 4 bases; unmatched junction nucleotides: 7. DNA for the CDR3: TGTGCCTGGACGGGACAGGGTTTTGGTAATGAAAAACTGTTTTTT. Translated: CAWTGQGFGNEKLFF.

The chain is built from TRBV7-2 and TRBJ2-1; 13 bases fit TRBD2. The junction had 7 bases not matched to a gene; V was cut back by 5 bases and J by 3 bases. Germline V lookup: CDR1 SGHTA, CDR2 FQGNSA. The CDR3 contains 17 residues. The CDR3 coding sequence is TGTGCCAGCAGCCTGAGATGGACTAGCGGGAGCTACAATGAGCAGTTCTTC. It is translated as CASSLRWTSGSYNEQFF.

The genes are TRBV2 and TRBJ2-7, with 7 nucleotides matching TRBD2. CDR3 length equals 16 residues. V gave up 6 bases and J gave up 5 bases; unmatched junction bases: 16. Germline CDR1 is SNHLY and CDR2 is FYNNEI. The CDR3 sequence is CASRALLPGLNHEQYF. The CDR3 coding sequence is TGTGCCAGCAGAGCCCTTCTCCCGGGACTAAACCACGAGCAGTACTTC.

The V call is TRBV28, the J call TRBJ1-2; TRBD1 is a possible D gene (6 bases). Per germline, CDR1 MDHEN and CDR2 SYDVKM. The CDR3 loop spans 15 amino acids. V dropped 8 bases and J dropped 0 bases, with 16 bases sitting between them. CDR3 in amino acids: CASLTGSISNYGYTF. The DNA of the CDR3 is TGTGCCAGCCTCACAGGGTCGATTTCTAACTATGGCTACACCTTC.

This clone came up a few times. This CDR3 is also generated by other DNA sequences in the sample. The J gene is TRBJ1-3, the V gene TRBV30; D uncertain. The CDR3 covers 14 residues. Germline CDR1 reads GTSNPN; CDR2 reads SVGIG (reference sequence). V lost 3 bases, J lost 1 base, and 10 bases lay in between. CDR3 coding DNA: TGTGCCTGGAGCGTTAGCTCGTCTGGAAACACCATATATTTT. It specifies CAWSVSSSGNTIYF. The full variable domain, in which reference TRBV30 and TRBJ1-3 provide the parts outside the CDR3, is SQTIHQWPATLVQPVGSPLSLECTVEGTSNPNLYWYRQAAGRGLQLLFYSVGIGQISSEVPQNLSASRPQDRQFILSSKKLLLSDSGFYLCAWSVSSSGNTIYFGEGSWLTVV.

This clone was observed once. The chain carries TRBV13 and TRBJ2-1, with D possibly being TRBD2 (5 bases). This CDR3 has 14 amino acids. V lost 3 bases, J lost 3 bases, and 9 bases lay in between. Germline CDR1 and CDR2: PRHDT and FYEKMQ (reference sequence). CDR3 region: CASSFERDYNEQFF. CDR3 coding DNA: TGTGCCAGCAGCTTTGAACGGGACTACAATGAGCAGTTCTTC.

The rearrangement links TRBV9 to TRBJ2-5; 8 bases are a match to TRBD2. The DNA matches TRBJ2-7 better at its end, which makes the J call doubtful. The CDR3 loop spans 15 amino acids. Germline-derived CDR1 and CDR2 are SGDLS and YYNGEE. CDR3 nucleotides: TGTGCCAGCAGCGTAGAGGCGGGAGGTCCCTACGAGCAGTACTTC. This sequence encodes CASSVEAGGPYEQYF.